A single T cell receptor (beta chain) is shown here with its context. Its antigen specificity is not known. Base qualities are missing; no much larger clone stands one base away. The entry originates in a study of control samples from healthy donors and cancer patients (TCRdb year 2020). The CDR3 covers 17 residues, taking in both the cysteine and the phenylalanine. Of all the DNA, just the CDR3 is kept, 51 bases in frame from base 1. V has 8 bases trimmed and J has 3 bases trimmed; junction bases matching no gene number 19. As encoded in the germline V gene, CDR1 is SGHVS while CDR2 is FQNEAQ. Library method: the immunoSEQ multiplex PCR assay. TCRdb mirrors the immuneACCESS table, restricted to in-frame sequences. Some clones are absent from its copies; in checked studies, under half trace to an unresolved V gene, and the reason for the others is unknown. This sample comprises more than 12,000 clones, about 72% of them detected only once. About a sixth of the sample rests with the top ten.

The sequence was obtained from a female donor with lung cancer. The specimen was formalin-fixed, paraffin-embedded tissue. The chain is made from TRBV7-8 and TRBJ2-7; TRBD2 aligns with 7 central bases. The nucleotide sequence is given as TGTGCCAGCGCCGATGGCCGAATGTCGGGACTAAACTACGAGCAGTACTTC. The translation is CASADGRMSGLNYEQYF. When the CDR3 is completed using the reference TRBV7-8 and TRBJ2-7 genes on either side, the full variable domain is GAGVSQSPRYKVAKRGQDVALRCDPISGHVSLFWYQQALGQGPEFLTYFQNEAQLDKSGLPSDRFFAERPEGSVSTLKIQRTQQEDSAVYLCASADGRMSGLNYEQYFGPGTRLTVT.